Following are 9 T cell receptor beta chains from one sample sequenced in a study of cytomegalovirus exposure and HLA in healthy donors. Amplification used 60 Vbeta primers and 13 Jbeta primers. This table comes from immunoSEQ multiplex PCR, and its TCRdb copy is limited to in-frame clones, with some not included. The table shows approximately 180,000 clones, with about 81% occurring only once. Specimen: PBMCs. All receptors come from a young woman in good health and CMV-seronegative.

This sequence joins TRBV7-2 and TRBJ2-2; weak D call: TRBD1 (5 bases). The germline CDR1 and CDR2 sequences are SGHTA and FQGNSA. Trimming removed 1 base from V and 0 bases from J, with 12 bases in between. The CDR3 length is 17 residues. The DNA of the CDR3 is TGTGCCAGCAGCTTAGTCCAGGGAAGTGCGAACACCGGGGAGCTGTTTTTT. Translating it yields CASSLVQGSANTGELFF. Filled out from reference TRBV7-2 and TRBJ2-2, the complete variable domain reads GAGVSQSPSNKVTEKGKDVELRCDPISGHTALYWYRQSLGQGLEFLIYFQGNSAPDKSGLPSDRFSAERTGGSVSTLTIQRTQQEDSAVYLCASSLVQGSANTGELFFGEGSRLTVL.

The chain employs TRBV4-3 and TRBJ1-6; possible D gene TRBD1, 5 bases. The V and J ends lost 1 base and 8 bases respectively, with 12 bases between them. From germline, CDR1 is LGHNA and CDR2 YSLEER. The CDR3 has 15 residues. CDR3 sequence reads: CASSQARARHSPLHF. CDR3 nucleotides: TGCGCCAGCAGCCAAGCCAGGGCACGGCATTCACCCCTCCACTTT.

The V and J genes are TRBV7-9 and TRBJ1-3; D gene uncertain. The CDR3 totals 13 residues. Trimming stripped 1 base from V and 4 bases from J, with 5 bases between. Germline-derived CDR1 and CDR2 are SEHNR and FQNEAQ (reference sequence). CDR3 region: CASSLDPGNTIYF. CDR3 bases: TGTGCCAGCAGCTTAGATCCAGGAAACACCATATATTTT.

This sequence joins TRBV10-3 and TRBJ2-7; 8 nucleotides agree with TRBD1. J lost 2 bases, V lost 0 bases, and 3 bases had no gene match. The germline V gene has CDR1 ENHRY and CDR2 SYGVKD. The CDR3 contains 15 residues. The CDR3, as DNA: TGTGCCATCAGTGAGTCAAAGGGACAGGCCTACGAGCAGTACTTC. Its translation: CAISESKGQAYEQYF.

The gene calls are TRBV6-5 and TRBJ2-7; D is perhaps TRBD1 (6 bases). Trimming left V 5 bases short and J 3 bases short, with 14 bases between. Germline values: CDR1 MNHEY, CDR2 SVGAGI. The CDR3 has 14 residues. The CDR3 nucleotides read TGTGCCAGCAGTCCACAGGGACCGTTCTACGAGCAGTACTTC. It specifies CASSPQGPFYEQYF.

V gene TRBV18 combines with J gene TRBJ2-2; TRBD1 matches 9 bases. Germline V gene lookup returns CDR1 KGHSH and CDR2 LQKENI. Unmatched junction bases numbered 17, after V lost 1 base and J lost 5 bases. The CDR3 extends over 20 amino acids. The CDR3 DNA follows: TGTGCCAGCTCACCACGGGTCGGACAGGGGCCGGATCGTAGAACCGGGGAGCTGTTTTTT. Protein sequence: CASSPRVGQGPDRRTGELFF.

The chain employs TRBV7-2 and TRBJ1-3; D uncertain. The germline V gene has CDR1 SGHTA and CDR2 FQGNSA. The CDR3 contains 16 residues. V was clipped by 5 bases and J by 3 bases, with 17 bases between them. The DNA of the CDR3 is TGTGCCAGCAGCGCATCTTCCCCGGTTGGTGGAAACACCATATATTTT. Amino acid sequence: CASSASSPVGGNTIYF.

This clone was recorded a few times. CDR3 coding DNA: TGCGCCAGCAGCCCAAGGGAGACGGGGAGGGGTGGTGAAGCTTTCTTT. This gives the protein CASSPRETGRGGEAFF. V and J are TRBV4-1 and TRBJ1-1, with D possibly matching TRBD1 (5 bases). The CDR3 runs 16 residues. Trimming left V 4 bases short and J 7 bases short, with 22 bases between. The germline gives CDR1 MGHRA, CDR2 YSYEKL.

DNA of the CDR3: TGTGCCAGCAGCTTAATTGGGACTAGCGGGGGAACCTACAATGAGCAGTTCTTC. Amino acid sequence: CASSLIGTSGGTYNEQFF. The genes are TRBV7-2 and TRBJ2-1; 14 nucleotides match TRBD2. The ends lost 2 bases at V and 2 bases at J; junction bases unmatched: 5. Germline V CDR1 and CDR2: SGHTA, FQGNSA. The CDR3 sequence is 18 residues long.